The rows below give T cell receptor beta chains drawn from one sample of a study of cytomegalovirus exposure and HLA in healthy donors. Only in-frame clones appear in the TCRdb table, and some are missing; sequencing was by immunoSEQ multiplex PCR. The table records 100,000 to 150,000 clones, approximately 87% of them present only once. The sequenced sample consisted of PBMCs. Every receptor here comes from a woman in her twenties or thirties in good health and CMV-seronegative. Each CDR3 is given with its conserved first and last residue. The D gene is left open where the match is weak. Size is omitted from some rows. Given values are once, few, many or a class for expanded clones.

cdr3_length,v_call,d_call,clone_size,j_call,cdr3_aa,cdr3_nt
15,TRBV6-6,NA,NA,TRBJ2-2,CASRLGQMNTGELFF,TGTGCCAGCAGGCTGGGACAAATGAACACCGGGGAGCTGTTTTTT
16,TRBV28,TRBD1,NA,TRBJ2-5,CASIYGTGAPWETQYF,TGTGCCAGCATTTACGGGACAGGCGCCCCGTGGGAGACCCAGTACTTC
16,TRBV7-8,TRBD1,once,TRBJ2-1,CASRRHRGTGDNEQFF,TGTGCCAGCAGAAGACACCGCGGGACAGGGGACAATGAGCAGTTCTTC
14,TRBV7-9,NA,NA,TRBJ1-2,CASSFSTANYGYTF,TGTGCCAGCAGCTTTTCGACAGCGAACTATGGCTACACCTTC
16,TRBV10-3,NA,NA,TRBJ1-5,CAISEEGAGRGQPQHF,TGTGCCATCAGTGAGGAGGGAGCAGGGAGGGGACAGCCCCAGCATTTT
12,TRBV18,NA,NA,TRBJ1-1,CASPQGRTEAFF,TGTGCCAGCCCCCAGGGTCGGACTGAAGCTTTCTTT
15,TRBV7-8,NA,NA,TRBJ2-3,CATEEGDYTTDTQYF,TGTGCCACTGAGGAGGGGGACTATACCACAGATACGCAGTATTTT
11,TRBV28,NA,NA,TRBJ2-3,CASSFLDTQYF,TGTGCCAGCAGTTTTCTGGATACGCAGTATTTT
11,TRBV10-2,NA,NA,TRBJ2-7,CASSEFREQYF,TGCGCCAGCAGTGAGTTTCGCGAGCAGTACTTC
15,TRBV7-2,NA,NA,TRBJ2-7,CASSLFVGPSAEQYF,TGTGCCAGCAGCTTATTTGTGGGGCCCAGCGCCGAGCAGTACTTC
13,TRBV11-3,NA,NA,TRBJ2-3,CASSLGWRDTQYF,TGTGCCAGCAGCTTAGGGTGGAGAGATACGCAGTATTTT
17,TRBV7-2,NA,NA,TRBJ1-2,CASSFRQANQWPYGYTF,TGTGCCAGCAGCTTCCGACAGGCGAACCAATGGCCCTATGGCTACACCTTC
13,TRBV7-9,TRBD2,few,TRBJ2-5,CASSFQGGETQYF,TGTGCCAGCAGCTTTCAGGGAGGGGAGACCCAGTACTTC
13,TRBV7-9,TRBD1,NA,TRBJ1-1,CASSRTGDTEAFF,TGTGCCAGCAGCCGCACAGGGGACACTGAAGCTTTCTTT
15,TRBV12-5,TRBD1,NA,TRBJ2-3,CASGITGVSTDTQYF,TGTGCTAGTGGTATCACAGGGGTTAGCACAGATACGCAGTATTTT
15,TRBV2,TRBD2,NA,TRBJ2-5,CASSETSGGATTQYF,TGTGCCAGCAGTGAAACTAGCGGGGGGGCCACTACCCAGTACTTC